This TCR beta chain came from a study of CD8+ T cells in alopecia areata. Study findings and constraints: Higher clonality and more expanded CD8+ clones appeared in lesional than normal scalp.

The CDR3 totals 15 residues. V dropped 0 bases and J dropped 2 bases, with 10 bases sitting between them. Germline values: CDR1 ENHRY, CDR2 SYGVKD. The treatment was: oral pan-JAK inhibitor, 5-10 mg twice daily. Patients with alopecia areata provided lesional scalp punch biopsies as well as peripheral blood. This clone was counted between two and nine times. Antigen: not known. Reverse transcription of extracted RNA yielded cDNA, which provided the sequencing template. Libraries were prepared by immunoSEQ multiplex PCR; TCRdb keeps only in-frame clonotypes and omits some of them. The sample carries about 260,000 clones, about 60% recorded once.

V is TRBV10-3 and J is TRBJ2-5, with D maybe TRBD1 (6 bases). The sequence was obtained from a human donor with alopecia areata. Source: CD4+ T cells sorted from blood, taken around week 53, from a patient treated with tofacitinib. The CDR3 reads CAISESDSQQETQYF. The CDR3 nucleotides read TGTGCCATCAGTGAGTCGGACAGCCAACAAGAGACCCAGTACTTC.